These 22 T cell receptor beta chains were sequenced from one sample in a study of shared clonotypes between healthy human individuals (dated by TCRdb to between 2020 and 2021). Libraries were built with the immunoSEQ multiplex PCR assay. Held by TCRdb, this immuneACCESS table contains in-frame sequences only and omits some clones. Under half of the omission traces to an unresolved V gene where checked; the cause of the rest is unknown. The sample data list about 980,000 clones, and approximately 80% of these were observed just once. The leading ten clones occupy about 1.5% of the sample. The sequencing input was memory CD4+ T cells sorted from blood. This sample's cell subset or site label indicates: CD45RA-negative fraction. Receptor source: a man between 18 and 35 years old in good health.

The V gene is TRBV30, the J gene TRBJ1-6; D possibly corresponds to TRBD1 (5 bases). Germline CDR1 GTSNPN, CDR2 SVGIG (reference sequence). Trimming removed 0 bases at V and 6 bases at J, with 9 bases between. The CDR3 runs 14 residues. The CDR3 region has the DNA TGTGCCTGGAGTGTACCGGGGCGTAATTCACCCCTCCACTTT. It codes for CAWSVPGRNSPLHF. Drawing the rest from reference TRBV30 and TRBJ1-6, the complete variable domain is SQTIHQWPATLVQPVGSPLSLECTVEGTSNPNLYWYRQAAGRGLQLLFYSVGIGQISSEVPQNLSASRPQDRQFILSSKKLLLSDSGFYLCAWSVPGRNSPLHFGNGTRLTVT.

A note on this clone: Other DNA sequences in the same sample also yield this CDR3. The chain couples TRBV30 to TRBJ2-3; no firm D call. Germline loops: CDR1 GTSNPN, CDR2 SVGIG (reference sequence). This CDR3 is 11 amino acids long. Trimming cost V 2 bases and J 6 bases, with 6 bases left between them. CDR3 in amino acids: CAWSLGDTQYF. The DNA of the CDR3 is TGTGCCTGGAGTCTGGGGGATACGCAGTATTTT.

This chain links TRBV19 with TRBJ2-1; D uncertain. The V end was cut by 1 base, the J end by 7 bases, with 17 bases between. CDR1 and CDR2 from the germline V gene are LNHDA and SQIVND (reference sequence). The CDR3 is 16 amino acids. Here the CDR3 reads CASSIVTANLGNEQFF. CDR3 nucleotide sequence: TGTGCCAGTAGTATAGTCACGGCCAATCTCGGGAATGAGCAGTTCTTC.

The chain joins TRBV6-6 to TRBJ2-7; D gene ambiguous. The CDR3 runs 13 residues. Germline V CDR1 and CDR2: MNHNY, SVGAGI (reference sequence). Trimming left V 4 bases short and J 2 bases short, with 9 bases between. CDR3 DNA sequence: TGTGCCAGCAGTTGGGAACCTACCTACGAGCAGTACTTC. It specifies CASSWEPTYEQYF.

In this sample, this clone turned up a few times. This chain uses TRBV6-6 with TRBJ2-6; D perhaps matches TRBD2 (5 bases). Per the germline V gene, CDR1 is MNHNY and CDR2 is SVGAGI (reference sequence). The CDR3 runs to 14 residues. Trimming left V 7 bases short and J 4 bases short, with 11 bases between. The CDR3 here is CASIWTAGANVLTF. CDR3 in DNA: TGTGCCAGCATCTGGACTGCGGGGGCCAACGTCCTGACTTTC.

This chain uses TRBV7-2 with TRBJ1-4; D unresolved. CDR1 and CDR2 from the germline V gene are SGHTA and FQGNSA. The CDR3 has 12 residues. Trimming stripped 4 bases from V and 8 bases from J, with 8 bases between. CDR3 sequence reads: CASSSLGEKLFF. In DNA form, the CDR3 reads TGTGCCAGCAGCTCCCTTGGGGAAAAACTGTTTTTT.

The V call is TRBV6-5, the J call TRBJ2-7; no clear D gene. V gave up 2 bases and J gave up 2 bases, with 7 bases separating them. CDR1 and CDR2 (germline): MNHEY, SVGAGI. The CDR3 length is 13 residues. In nucleotides, the CDR3 is TGTGCCAGCAGTTACGGGCCCACCTACGAGCAGTACTTC. This translates into CASSYGPTYEQYF.

With respect to this clone: The identical CDR3 is also encoded by other nucleotide sequences in the sample. The DNA for the CDR3 is TGTGCCTGGCGTACAGGGTTTAACACTGAAGCTTTCTTT. It codes for CAWRTGFNTEAFF. V gene TRBV30 combines with J gene TRBJ1-1, with D possibly TRBD1 on 6 matching bases. The germline V gene has CDR1 GTSNPN and CDR2 SVGIG (reference sequence). The CDR3 contains 13 residues. The germline V and J ends were trimmed by 5 bases and 2 bases, with 12 bases remaining between them.

The CDR3 DNA follows: TGCGCCAGCAGCTTGGTTCGGCTTCAGAACACCGGGGAGCTGTTTTTT. Protein sequence: CASSLVRLQNTGELFF. The V call is TRBV5-1, the J call TRBJ2-2; D is unresolved. CDR1 and CDR2 from the germline V gene are SGHRS and YFSETQ. The CDR3 extends over 16 amino acids. V was pared by 0 bases and J by 1 base, with 10 bases between.

The V call is TRBV28, the J call TRBJ2-7; D not resolved. CDR1 and CDR2 (germline): MDHEN, SYDVKM. V lost 6 bases and J 4 bases, leaving 13 bases between the germline ends. CDR3 size: 13 residues. The CDR3 region has the DNA TGTGCCAGCAGGATGGGCAGATCTTACGAGCAGTACTTC. It specifies CASRMGRSYEQYF. The full variable domain, with the rest looked up from reference TRBV28 and TRBJ2-7, is DVKVTQSSRYLVKRTGEKVFLECVQDMDHENMFWYRQDPGLGLRLIYFSYDVKMKEKGDIPEGYSVSREKKERFSLILESASTNQTSMYLCASRMGRSYEQYFGPGTRLTVT.

The chain uses TRBV6-1 and TRBJ1-2; D possibly corresponds to TRBD1 (5 bases). The germline gives CDR1 MNHNS, CDR2 SASEGT. The CDR3 runs 14 residues. V was clipped by 4 bases and J by 5 bases, with 14 bases between them. The CDR3 is CASSGRGSSYGYTF. CDR3 sequence (DNA): TGTGCCAGCAGTGGGCGGGGCAGTTCGTATGGCTACACCTTC.

The chain couples TRBV28 to TRBJ2-3, with D maybe TRBD1 (5 bases). Germline CDR1 is MDHEN and CDR2 is SYDVKM. The CDR3 is 15 residues long. V was shortened by 6 bases and J by 3 bases, with 16 bases between the two germline ends. CDR3 coding DNA: TGTGCCAGCAGCCGCTTGGGCCAGGGAACAGATACGCAGTATTTT. This encodes CASSRLGQGTDTQYF.

The chain couples TRBV4-3 to TRBJ2-1; TRBD2 agrees at 12 bases. Unmatched junction bases numbered 6, after V lost 5 bases and J lost 7 bases. The CDR3 length is 15 residues. Germline CDR1 reads LGHNA; CDR2 reads YSLEER. This chain's CDR3 is CASSYLAGGENEQFF. The CDR3, as DNA: TGCGCCAGCAGCTACCTAGCGGGAGGGGAGAATGAGCAGTTCTTC.

This clone was seen a few times. V gene TRBV18 combines with J gene TRBJ2-3, with D perhaps TRBD2 (6 bases). The length of the CDR3 is 15 residues. Trimming removed 2 bases at V and 4 bases at J, with 13 bases between. Germline V CDR1 and CDR2: KGHSH, LQKENI. The CDR3 region has the DNA TGTGCCAGCTCACCAGGGGGGACGAAGTCAGATACGCAGTATTTT. Protein: CASSPGGTKSDTQYF.

The rearrangement uses TRBV2 and TRBJ1-2; 10 bases match TRBD1. CDR3 length: 16 amino acids. CDR1 is SNHLY, CDR2 FYNNEI, per germline. The junction had 15 bases not matched to a gene; V was cut back by 6 bases and J by 8 bases. The CDR3 here is CASRRDRGEFLSGYTF. In DNA form, the CDR3 reads TGTGCCAGCAGGAGGGACAGGGGAGAATTTTTGAGCGGCTACACCTTC.

Concerning this clone: Since a far larger clone is one base different, this is likely a read error. This sequence joins TRBV7-9 and TRBJ2-7, with TRBD1 matching 7 bases. CDR1 and CDR2 from the germline V gene are SEHNR and FQNEAQ (reference sequence). There are 15 residues in the CDR3. CDR3 nucleotides: TGTGTCAGCAGCCCCAGGGGACAGAAATCCTACGAGCAGTACTTC. Its translation is CVSSPRGQKSYEQYF.

The chain employs TRBV9 and TRBJ2-3; 12 bases match TRBD2. CDR1 SGDLS and CDR2 YYNGEE come from the germline V gene. CDR3 length: 22 amino acids. The V and J ends lost 0 bases and 1 base, in that order; junction bases with no gene match: 18. In nucleotides, the CDR3 is TGTGCCAGCAGCGTAGGTTTGCCGGGACTAGCGGGCCCGGGTCGGGGCACAGATACGCAGTATTTT. This sequence encodes CASSVGLPGLAGPGRGTDTQYF.

V usage is TRBV18 and J usage is TRBJ2-3; 13 bases map to TRBD2. Germline-derived CDR1 and CDR2 are KGHSH and LQKENI. The CDR3 covers 15 residues. J gave up 3 bases and V 6 bases, and 3 bases lay outside the gene matches. As DNA, the CDR3 is TGTGCCAGCTCGCTACTAGCGGGAGGGACAGATACGCAGTATTTT. This codes for CASSLLAGGTDTQYF.

The chain uses TRBV11-2 and TRBJ2-5; TRBD1 matches 9 bases. This CDR3 has 15 residues. The junction had 7 bases not matched to a gene; V was cut back by 5 bases and J by 3 bases. CDR1 is SGHAT and CDR2 is FQNNGV in the germline V gene. CDR3 in amino acids: CASSPGTGREETQYF. Written as DNA, the CDR3 is TGTGCCAGCAGCCCGGGGACAGGGAGGGAAGAGACCCAGTACTTC.

The chain recombines TRBV9 with TRBJ2-5, with 9 bases aligning to TRBD1. Judging by the DNA end, TRBJ2-7 fits better; the J call may be wrong. The length of the CDR3 is 15 residues. Looked up from germline, CDR1 is SGDLS and CDR2 is YYNGEE. The CDR3 sequence: CASSVARTGEGEQYF. DNA of the CDR3: TGTGCCAGCAGCGTAGCGAGGACAGGGGAAGGCGAGCAGTACTTC.

This clone has only a few counts. This rearrangement joins TRBV27 to TRBJ2-5; D is ambiguous. The length of the CDR3 is 12 residues. Trimming took 4 bases from V and 1 from J, leaving 4 bases between them. Germline V gene sequence: CDR1 MNHEY, CDR2 SMNVEV (reference sequence). CDR3 region: CASSSAQETQYF. For the CDR3, the DNA is TGTGCCAGCAGTTCGGCCCAAGAGACCCAGTACTTC.

The chain uses TRBV5-1 and TRBJ2-5; 7 bases agree with TRBD2. V trimming: 0 bases; J trimming: 5 bases; junction bases outside the gene matches: 10. Germline CDR1 is SGHRS and CDR2 is YFSETQ. The CDR3 has 16 residues. The CDR3 protein is CASSLVSSGTLETQYF. The CDR3 DNA reads TGCGCCAGCAGCTTGGTGTCTAGCGGAACTCTGGAGACCCAGTACTTC.